The present TCR beta chain was sequenced within a study of OX40 agonist ivuxolimab in advanced cancers. Clones were sequenced by immunoSEQ multiplex PCR, and TCRdb holds only the in-frame ones, with some missing. This table holds 70,000 or so clones, roughly nine tenths found once. This TCR derives from an adult with an advanced solid tumor such as melanoma, head and neck, liver or kidney cancer. The material sequenced was CD4+ or CD8+ T cells sorted from blood, taken in a trial of the OX40 agonist ivuxolimab.

The CDR3 here is CASSAPGTGVDTEAFF. Here the CDR3 DNA reads TGTGCCAGCAGCGCCCCCGGGACAGGGGTTGACACTGAAGCTTTCTTT. This chain connects TRBV13 to TRBJ1-1, with 10 bases aligning to TRBD1. J was trimmed by 3 bases and V by 5 bases; bases with no gene match: 9. Germline V gives CDR1 PRHDT, CDR2 FYEKMQ (reference sequence). CDR3 size: 16 residues. The variable domain in full, with the rest retrieved from reference TRBV13 and TRBJ1-1, is AAGVIQSPRHLIKEKRETATLKCYPIPRHDTVYWYQQGPGQDPQFLISFYEKMQSDKGSIPDRFSAQQFSDYHSELNMSSLELGDSALYFCASSAPGTGVDTEAFFGQGTRLTVV.